Sequencing of this TCR beta chain was carried out in a study of cytomegalovirus exposure and HLA in healthy donors. About this clone: Antigen specificity is unknown.

Study-level points and caveats: The authors listed 150 to 200 TCR beta chains as cytomegalovirus-associated. Most TCR sequences were seen very rarely across donors, but some public TCRs occurred in many.

CDR1 MNHNS and CDR2 SASEGT come from the germline V gene. After removal of 2 bases from V and 5 bases from J, the junction contained 4 bases not matched to a gene. The CDR3 contains 15 residues. Some clones are missing from TCRdb's copy, which holds only in-frame ones; the method was immunoSEQ multiplex PCR. The sample contains 100,000 to 120,000 clones, more than 70% of which appear only once. This rearrangement joins TRBV6-1 to TRBJ2-7, with 12 positions matching TRBD1. This TCR came from a woman between 18 and 29 years old in good health and CMV-seronegative. What was sequenced was PBMCs. CDR3 sequence: CASSEWDRGRDEQYF. In DNA form, the CDR3 reads TGTGCCAGCAGTGAATGGGACAGGGGGCGAGACGAGCAGTACTTC.